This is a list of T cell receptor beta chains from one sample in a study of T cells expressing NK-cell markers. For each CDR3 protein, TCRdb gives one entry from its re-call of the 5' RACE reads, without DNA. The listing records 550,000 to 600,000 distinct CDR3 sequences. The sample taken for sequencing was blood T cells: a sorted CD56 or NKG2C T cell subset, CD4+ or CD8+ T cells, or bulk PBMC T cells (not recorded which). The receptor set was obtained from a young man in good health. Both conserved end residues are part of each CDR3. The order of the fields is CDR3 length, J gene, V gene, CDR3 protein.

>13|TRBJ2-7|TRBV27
CASRDYPGDEQYF
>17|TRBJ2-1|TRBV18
CASSPAPALLRGNEQFF
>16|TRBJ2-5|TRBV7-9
CASSSRTGQDEETQYF
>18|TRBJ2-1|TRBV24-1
CATSDLHSGRAMINEQFF
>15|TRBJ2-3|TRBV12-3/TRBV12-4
CASSPMDRRTDTQYF
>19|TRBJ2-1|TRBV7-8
CASSSLGTGQLGAYNEQFF
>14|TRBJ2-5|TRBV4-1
CASSQGATQETQYF
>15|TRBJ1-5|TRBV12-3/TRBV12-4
CASSLSDRGNQPQHF
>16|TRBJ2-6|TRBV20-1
CSAWTGRASGANVLTF
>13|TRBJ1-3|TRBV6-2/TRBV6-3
CASSYRSSYTIYF
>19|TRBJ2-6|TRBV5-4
CASSFRVDREITGANVLTF
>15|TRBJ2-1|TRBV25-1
CASSERLAATNEQFF
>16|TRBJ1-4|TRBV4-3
CASSQIQGAGNEKLFF
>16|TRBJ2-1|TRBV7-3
CASSLTRLAAYNEQFF
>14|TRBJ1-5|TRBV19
CASSILGEYQPQHF
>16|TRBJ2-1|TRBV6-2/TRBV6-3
CASSYTGLAGPNEQFF
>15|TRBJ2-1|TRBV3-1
CASSQGDFTHPEQFF
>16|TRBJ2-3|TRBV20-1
CSARDPASGVTDTQYF
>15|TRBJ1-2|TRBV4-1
CASSQDGGFDYGYTF
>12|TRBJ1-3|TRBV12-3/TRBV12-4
CAIGTAPNTIYF
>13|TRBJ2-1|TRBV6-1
CASSLTSGDEQFF
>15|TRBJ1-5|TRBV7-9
CASSSVQGGNQPQHF
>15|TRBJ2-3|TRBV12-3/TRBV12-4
CASSLGRRITDTQYF
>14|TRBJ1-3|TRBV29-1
CSVETQTSGNTIYF
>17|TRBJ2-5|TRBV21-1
CASSKGGLAGGPQTQYF
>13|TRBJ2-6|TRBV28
CASSLVLPNVLTF
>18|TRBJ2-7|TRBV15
CATSRDPPQDSPTYEQYF
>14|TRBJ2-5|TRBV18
CASSPPGVQETQYF
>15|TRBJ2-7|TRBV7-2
CASSLVPSGSPEQYF
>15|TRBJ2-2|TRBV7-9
CASSGGLAGDGELFF
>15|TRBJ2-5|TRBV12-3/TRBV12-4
CASSLKTAQQETQYF
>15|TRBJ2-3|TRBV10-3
CAIGTSGSQTDTQYF
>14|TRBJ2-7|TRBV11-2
CASSRQRGTYEQYF
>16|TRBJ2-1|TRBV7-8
CASSLRLADSYNEQFF
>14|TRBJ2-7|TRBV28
CASRRQGVTYEQYF